A single sample is the source of the 26 T cell receptor beta chains below, sequenced in a study of cytomegalovirus exposure and HLA in healthy donors. The study ran its PCR with 60 Vbeta and 13 Jbeta primers. Libraries were prepared by immunoSEQ multiplex PCR; TCRdb keeps only in-frame clonotypes and omits some of them. Here the sample spans fewer than 250,000 clones, about 83% being singletons. Input material: PBMCs. The receptor set was obtained from a girl between 5 and 17 years old in good health and CMV-seronegative.

About this clone itself: Additional DNA sequences in this sample encode the identical CDR3. The chain has TRBV6-1 and TRBJ1-2; the match to TRBD1 covers 7 bases. Germline lookup yields CDR1 MNHNS and CDR2 SASEGT. V was pared by 8 bases and J by 5 bases, with 2 bases of the junction left unmatched. This CDR3 has 11 amino acids. CDR3 coding DNA: TGTGCCAGCGGGACAGCTTATGGCTACACCTTC. Amino acids: CASGTAYGYTF.

This clone was picked up one time. CDR3 region: CAAATGMGEQYF. The CDR3 nucleotides read TGTGCCGCAGCAACAGGGATGGGCGAGCAGTACTTC. The chain joins TRBV7-9 to TRBJ2-7; tentative D call: TRBD1 (6 bases). Germline V gene lookup returns CDR1 SEHNR and CDR2 FQNEAQ (reference sequence). V was pared by 11 bases and J by 6 bases, with 17 bases between. This CDR3 has 12 amino acids.

The gene calls are TRBV5-1 and TRBJ1-4; D possibly corresponds to TRBD1 (5 bases). Per the germline V gene, CDR1 is SGHRS and CDR2 is YFSETQ. Deletions cut 5 bases from V and 3 bases from J, with 8 bases between. The CDR3 consists of 13 residues. CDR3 in DNA: TGCGCCAGCAGTGAGACAGCTAATGAAAAACTGTTTTTT. The encoded protein is CASSETANEKLFF.

The V and J genes are TRBV5-1 and TRBJ1-1; 7 nucleotides line up with TRBD1. There are 18 residues in the CDR3. V shed 1 base, J shed 4 bases, and the junction held 16 bases outside the gene matches. Germline V CDR1 and CDR2: SGHRS, YFSETQ. Here the CDR3 DNA reads TGCGCCAGCAGCTTGCCTACGGGACAGCCTTCAGGAAGCACTGAAGCTTTCTTT. Translated: CASSLPTGQPSGSTEAFF.

The V and J genes are TRBV7-2 and TRBJ2-5, with D unclear. Germline CDR1 reads SGHTA; CDR2 reads FQGNSA. Trimming stripped 2 bases from V and 2 bases from J, with 6 bases between. The CDR3 length is 13 residues. CDR3: CASSLNSQETQYF. The CDR3 DNA is TGTGCCAGCAGCTTAAACAGTCAAGAGACCCAGTACTTC. The whole variable domain, remainder taken from reference TRBV7-2 and TRBJ2-5, is GAGVSQSPSNKVTEKGKDVELRCDPISGHTALYWYRQSLGQGLEFLIYFQGNSAPDKSGLPSDRFSAERTGGSVSTLTIQRTQQEDSAVYLCASSLNSQETQYFGPGTRLLVL.

The table lists this clone with a count of one. This chain connects TRBV7-9 to TRBJ1-4; TRBD1 matches at 10 bases. CDR3 length equals 16 residues. Trimming took 1 base from V and 7 from J; bases not matched to a gene: 6. Germline values: CDR1 SEHNR, CDR2 FQNEAQ (reference sequence). CDR3 sequence reads: CASSLVRQGASEKLFF. The DNA for the CDR3 is TGTGCCAGCAGCTTAGTTAGACAGGGGGCGAGTGAAAAACTGTTTTTT.

The rearrangement joins TRBV7-6 to TRBJ1-2; D remains unclear. The CDR3 is made up of 13 amino acids. Trimming left V 8 bases short and J 4 bases short, with 14 bases between. The germline CDR1 and CDR2 sequences are SGHVS and FNYEAQ. The CDR3: CASAPSPSYGYTF. The CDR3, as DNA: TGTGCCAGCGCGCCCTCGCCCTCCTATGGCTACACCTTC.

V gene TRBV28 combines with J gene TRBJ1-1; D gene uncertain. CDR3 length: 15 amino acids. CDR1 and CDR2 from the germline V gene are MDHEN and SYDVKM. With 11 bases removed from V and 0 bases from J, the gap between germline ends came to 19 bases. CDR3 sequence reads: CAVLVTPSMNTEAFF. The CDR3 DNA reads as TGTGCCGTGCTGGTGACACCTTCCATGAACACTGAAGCTTTCTTT.

The chain recombines TRBV27 with TRBJ2-5; D call uncertain. From germline, CDR1 is MNHEY and CDR2 SMNVEV (reference sequence). Trimming left V 3 bases short and J 4 bases short, with 12 bases between. The CDR3 loop spans 14 amino acids. CDR3 nucleotide sequence: TGTGCCAGCAGTTTCGGTTTTACGGGAGAGACCCAGTACTTC. Protein product: CASSFGFTGETQYF.

V and J are TRBV11-2 and TRBJ2-5; TRBD2 agrees at 9 bases. This CDR3 is built from 18 residues. V shed 5 bases, J shed 4 bases, and the junction held 17 bases outside the gene matches. The germline V gene has CDR1 SGHAT and CDR2 FQNNGV. CDR3 region: CASSPKERGASVGETQYF. CDR3 nucleotide sequence: TGTGCCAGCAGCCCAAAGGAGCGGGGGGCCTCAGTAGGAGAGACCCAGTACTTC.

This clone was observed once. The V and J genes are TRBV27 and TRBJ2-6; D gene unclear. The length of the CDR3 is 17 residues. V was cut by 2 bases and J by 1 base, with 12 bases left in between. Germline CDR1 is MNHEY and CDR2 is SMNVEV (reference sequence). Here the CDR3 reads CASSLQWAFSGANVLTF. The CDR3 DNA follows: TGTGCCAGCAGTTTACAGTGGGCCTTTTCTGGGGCCAACGTCCTGACTTTC.

The chain has TRBV5-5 and TRBJ2-5; D unresolved. CDR1 and CDR2 from the germline V gene are SGHKS and YYEKEE (reference sequence). The CDR3 covers 13 residues. Trimming stripped 3 bases from V and 5 bases from J, with 11 bases between. In nucleotides, the CDR3 is TGTGCCAGCAGCTATAGAGTTTTCGAGACCCAGTACTTC. Translating it yields CASSYRVFETQYF.

The chain couples TRBV4-1 to TRBJ1-5; D uncertain. V lost 3 bases to trimming and J lost 7 bases, with 13 bases between them. The CDR3 extends over 14 amino acids. Germline V gene data show CDR1 as MGHRA and CDR2 as YSYEKL. The CDR3 DNA sequence: TGCGCCAGCAGCCATGAGCGGGTGGACCAGCCCCAGCATTTT. Amino acid sequence: CASSHERVDQPQHF.

This clone was counted once. The chain combines TRBV9 with TRBJ2-1; D unresolved. Per the germline V gene, CDR1 is SGDLS and CDR2 is YYNGEE. The V gene lost 4 bases and the J gene lost 8 bases, with 19 bases spanning the gap. The length of the CDR3 is 15 residues. As DNA, the CDR3 is TGTGCCAGCAGCTCGGCGGTCCTCTGGGTGGATGAGCAGTTCTTC. It specifies CASSSAVLWVDEQFF.

The rearrangement joins TRBV7-2 to TRBJ2-6; D might be TRBD2 (7 bases). The CDR3 covers 17 residues. V was clipped by 4 bases and J by 0 bases, with 13 bases between them. Germline values: CDR1 SGHTA, CDR2 FQGNSA. CDR3 protein: CASSSTGTTSGANVLTF. CDR3 DNA sequence: TGTGCCAGCAGCTCCACAGGGACTACCTCTGGGGCCAACGTCCTGACTTTC.

As regards this clone: The junction differs from germline at one of its ends, possibly a read error. The J gene is TRBJ2-5, the V gene TRBV2; no definite D call. CDR1 and CDR2 from the germline V gene are SNHLY and FYNNEI. CDR3 size: 12 residues. The CDR3 loop reads CASNQEQETQHF. CDR3 bases: TGTGCCAGCAACCAGGAACAAGAGACCCAGCACTTC.

Only one count was recorded for this clone. The chain joins TRBV20-1 to TRBJ2-5; D gene unclear. Germline values: CDR1 DFQATT, CDR2 SNEGSKA (reference sequence). Deletions cut 6 bases from V and 2 bases from J, with 7 bases between. The CDR3 covers 11 residues. The CDR3 loop reads CSASVQETQYF. The CDR3, as DNA: TGCAGTGCATCGGTTCAAGAGACCCAGTACTTC.

The rearrangement links TRBV13 to TRBJ2-7; 9 positions match TRBD2. There are 15 residues in the CDR3. V was clipped by 5 bases and J by 3 bases; unmatched bases: 8. Germline lookup yields CDR1 PRHDT and CDR2 FYEKMQ (reference sequence). CDR3 nucleotides: TGTGCCAGCAGCCGAAAAGCGGGAGGAAACTACGAGCAGTACTTC. As protein: CASSRKAGGNYEQYF.

J is TRBJ1-2 and V is TRBV6-5, with D possibly being TRBD1 (5 bases). V lost 0 bases and J lost 6, with 11 bases in between. In germline, CDR1 is MNHEY, CDR2 SVGAGI. CDR3 length equals 14 residues. CDR3 residues: CASSYSRGLDGYTF. The CDR3 DNA follows: TGTGCCAGCAGTTACTCCCGGGGACTCGATGGCTACACCTTC.

V and J are TRBV7-9 and TRBJ2-7; 9 nucleotides agree with TRBD1. There are 15 residues in the CDR3. The ends lost 1 base at V and 3 bases at J; junction bases unmatched: 4. Germline values: CDR1 SEHNR, CDR2 FQNEAQ (reference sequence). CDR3 in amino acids: CASSLGQGGIYEQYF. CDR3 coding DNA: TGTGCCAGCAGCTTAGGACAGGGGGGAATCTACGAGCAGTACTTC.

The J gene is TRBJ1-5, the V gene TRBV6-5; D perhaps matches TRBD1 (5 bases). Trimming cost V 6 bases and J 1 base, with 13 bases left between them. The CDR3 covers 15 residues. The germline gives CDR1 MNHEY, CDR2 SVGAGI. The CDR3 reads CASRTDSRSNQPQHF. The CDR3, as DNA: TGTGCCAGCAGGACTGACAGTCGGAGCAATCAGCCCCAGCATTTT.

The chain carries TRBV4-3 and TRBJ1-1; D is possibly TRBD1 (6 bases). CDR1 LGHNA and CDR2 YSLEER come from the germline V gene. V lost 0 bases and J 4 bases, leaving 18 bases between the germline ends. CDR3 size: 17 residues. The CDR3 nucleotides read TGCGCCAGCAGCCAAGATTACGGGTCTAGGGGGGGCACTGAAGCTTTCTTT. Its protein product is CASSQDYGSRGGTEAFF.

The gene calls are TRBV18 and TRBJ2-7, with D unclear. The CDR3 totals 14 residues. Germline V lookup: CDR1 KGHSH, CDR2 LQKENI. V was pared by 2 bases and J by 2 bases, with 10 bases between. The CDR3 DNA is TGTGCCAGCTCACCAGCGGTTTCGGCCTACGAGCAGTACTTC. This gives the protein CASSPAVSAYEQYF.

The V call is TRBV6-6, the J call TRBJ2-7, with 7 positions matching TRBD2. Germline assignment: CDR1 MNHNY and CDR2 SVGAGI (reference sequence). This CDR3 region has 15 residues. With 2 bases clipped from V and 1 base from J, the junction kept 5 bases outside the gene matches. CDR3 region: CASSYAAGPSYEQYF. CDR3 DNA: TGTGCCAGCAGTTACGCAGCGGGGCCTTCCTACGAGCAGTACTTC.

The chain employs TRBV10-2 and TRBJ2-2; 10 positions agree with TRBD2. Trimming cost V 8 bases and J 5 bases; bases outside gene matches: 14. The CDR3 has 17 residues. Germline V gene lookup returns CDR1 WSHSY and CDR2 SAAADI. This chain's CDR3 is CASLRESGRAVTGELFF. CDR3 DNA sequence: TGCGCCAGCTTACGAGAGAGCGGGAGGGCCGTGACCGGGGAGCTGTTTTTT.

This chain joins TRBV7-8 and TRBJ1-5, with a possible D match to TRBD1 (6 bases). Germline CDR1 SGHVS, CDR2 FQNEAQ. V shed 0 bases and J shed 3 bases, with 9 bases lying between them. CDR3 length: 15 residues. The CDR3 DNA is TGTGCCAGCAGCTTAGCAGCAGGGGACAATCAGCCCCAGCATTTT. Translated: CASSLAAGDNQPQHF.